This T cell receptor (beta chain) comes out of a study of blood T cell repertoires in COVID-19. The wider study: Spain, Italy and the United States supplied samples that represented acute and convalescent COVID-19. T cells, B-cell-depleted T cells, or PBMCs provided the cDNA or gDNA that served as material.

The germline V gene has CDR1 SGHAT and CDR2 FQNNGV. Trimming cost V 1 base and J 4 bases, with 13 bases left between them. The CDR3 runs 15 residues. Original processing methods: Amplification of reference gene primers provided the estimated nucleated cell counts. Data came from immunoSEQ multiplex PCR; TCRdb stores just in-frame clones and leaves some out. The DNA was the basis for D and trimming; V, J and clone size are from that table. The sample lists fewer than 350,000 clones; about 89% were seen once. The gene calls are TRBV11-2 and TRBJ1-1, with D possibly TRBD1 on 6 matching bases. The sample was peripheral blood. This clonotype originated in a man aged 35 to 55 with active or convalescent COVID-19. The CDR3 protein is CASSLVGGGGTEAFF. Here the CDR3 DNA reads TGTGCCAGCAGCTTAGTTGGGGGAGGGGGCACTGAAGCTTTCTTT. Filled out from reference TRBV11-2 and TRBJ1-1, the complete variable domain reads EAGVAQSPRYKIIEKRQSVAFWCNPISGHATLYWYQQILGQGPKLLIQFQNNGVVDDSQLPKDRFSAERLKGVDSTLKIQPAKLEDSAVYLCASSLVGGGGTEAFFGQGTRLTVV.